This T cell receptor beta chain originates from a study of cytomegalovirus exposure and HLA in healthy donors. General observations from the study: It was confirmed in vitro that a few of the CMV-associated chains were specific for CMV antigens. Indistinguishability led to the exclusion of some V segments, TRBV6-2 and TRBV6-3 included. HLA restriction was apparent for most CMV-associated TCR beta chains in a later analysis.

CDR3 length: 15 amino acids. CDR1 is SGHKS and CDR2 is YYEKEE in the germline V gene (reference sequence). J was trimmed by 6 bases and V by 4 bases; bases with no gene match: 8. As regards this clone: Its antigen remains unknown.

Amplification used 60 Vbeta primers and 13 Jbeta primers. TCRdb's table, derived via immunoSEQ multiplex PCR, lists solely in-frame clones and lacks some. The sample includes about 160,000 clones, 80% of them seen just once. The source material was PBMCs. This clonotype was sampled from a woman between 45 and 60 years old in good health and CMV-seronegative. This rearrangement joins TRBV5-5 to TRBJ2-2; TRBD1 agrees at 8 bases. CDR3 residues: CASSRPGQVAGELFF. Here the CDR3 DNA reads TGTGCCAGCAGCCGACCGGGACAGGTGGCCGGGGAGCTGTTTTTT.